Shown below are 26 T cell receptor beta chains from a single sample sequenced in a study of vaccination and CD4 T cells after COVID-19. Their antigens remain unidentified. Indicated treatment: roughly 11-day PBMC culture with coronavirus spike peptide pools or control peptides (ViraFEST assay). The Oncomine TCR Beta short-read assay was applied to DNA of cultured CD4+ T cells. TCRdb processed the PCR reads anew with MiXCR; each CDR3 protein has one entry. This sample has 13,000 to 15,000 distinct CDR3 sequences, with 45% to 50% found just once. The sample in question was cultured CD4+ T cells from blood, obtained after SARS-CoV-2 vaccination. These receptors all stem from a human donor with COVID-19.

The chain carries TRBV25-1 and TRBJ2-1, with D unresolved. Germline values: CDR1 MGHDK, CDR2 SYGVNS. This CDR3 region has 11 residues. The V end was cut by 7 bases, the J end by 8 bases, with 9 bases between. CDR3 sequence reads: CASNPKDEQFF. CDR3 sequence (DNA): TGTGCCAGCAACCCCAAAGATGAGCAGTTCTTC.

The chain links TRBV20-1 to TRBJ2-1, with 9 bases matching TRBD2. J gave up 7 bases and V 6 bases, and 10 bases lay outside the gene matches. Germline V gives CDR1 DFQATT, CDR2 SNEGSKA (reference sequence). The CDR3 is 14 residues long. The CDR3 reads CSASRAGGLNEQFF. Written as DNA, the CDR3 is TGCAGTGCCTCACGGGCGGGGGGGCTTAATGAGCAGTTCTTC.

This chain uses TRBV5-1 with TRBJ2-7, with 8 nucleotides matching TRBD1. The CDR3 has 15 amino acids. V shed 0 bases, J shed 3 bases, and the junction held 5 bases outside the gene matches. The germline V gene has CDR1 SGHRS and CDR2 YFSETQ. CDR3 amino acids: CASSLAGGTGYEQYF. As DNA, the CDR3 is TGCGCCAGCAGCTTGGCCGGAGGGACAGGCTACGAGCAGTACTTC.

The gene calls are TRBV6-5 and TRBJ1-1; the D gene is possibly TRBD1 (6 bases). The V and J ends lost 0 bases and 11 bases respectively, with 19 bases between them. From germline, CDR1 is MNHEY and CDR2 SVGAGI. This CDR3 is 15 amino acids long. This chain's CDR3 is CASSYSSTGAAGAFF. DNA of the CDR3: TGTGCCAGCAGTTACTCGTCAACGGGGGCAGCTGGGGCTTTCTTT.

V and J are TRBV7-2 and TRBJ2-7; 10 bases agree with TRBD2. Trimming cost V 2 bases and J 11 bases; bases outside gene matches: 6. This CDR3 is 13 amino acids long. The germline CDR1 and CDR2 sequences are SGHTA and FQGNSA. CDR3 protein: CASSLTSGNSEYF. CDR3 nucleotides: TGTGCCAGCAGCTTAACTAGCGGGAACTCGGAGTACTTC.

V gene TRBV10-2 combines with J gene TRBJ1-5, with TRBD1 identical over 7 bases. With V trimmed by 0 bases and J by 5 bases, 4 bases remained unmatched. CDR1 WSHSY and CDR2 SAAADI come from the germline V gene. The CDR3 is made up of 15 amino acids. CDR3 loop: CASSESGGQYQPQHF. In DNA form, the CDR3 reads TGCGCCAGCAGTGAGTCGGGGGGACAGTATCAGCCCCAGCATTTT.

The chain uses TRBV18 and TRBJ1-5; D perhaps matches TRBD1 (5 bases). Germline V gene lookup returns CDR1 KGHSH and CDR2 LQKENI. Trimming removed 2 bases from V and 10 bases from J, with 9 bases in between. The CDR3 loop spans 12 amino acids. As DNA, the CDR3 is TGTGCCAGCTCACCAGGCGGGGGACCCCAGCATTTT. This sequence encodes CASSPGGGPQHF.

The V call is TRBV27, the J call TRBJ1-5; D may be TRBD1 (5 bases). Germline-derived CDR1 and CDR2 are MNHEY and SMNVEV (reference sequence). CDR3 length: 13 amino acids. The V gene lost 8 bases and the J gene lost 1 base, with 9 bases spanning the gap. The DNA of the CDR3 is TGTGCCAGCGGGCGGGGGAGCAATCAGCCCCAGCATTTT. This gives the protein CASGRGSNQPQHF.

CDR3 amino acids: CSARMGTGGSNIQYF. In nucleotides, the CDR3 is TGCAGTGCCCGGATGGGGACAGGGGGCTCAAACATTCAGTACTTC. This chain joins TRBV20-1 and TRBJ2-4; 12 positions match TRBD1. The CDR3 covers 15 residues. CDR1 and CDR2 (germline): DFQATT, SNEGSKA (reference sequence). The junction had 9 bases not matched to a gene; V was cut back by 6 bases and J by 6 bases.

The J gene is TRBJ1-2, the V gene TRBV5-1; TRBD1 matches 8 bases. CDR3 length: 15 amino acids. The J segment lost 4 bases and the V segment lost 5 bases, leaving 10 bases of the junction unmatched. Germline V CDR1 and CDR2: SGHRS, YFSETQ. DNA of the CDR3: TGCGCCAGCAGTTCCGGGACAGGACTTTCCTATGGCTACACCTTC. Amino acid sequence: CASSSGTGLSYGYTF.

The chain carries TRBV20-1 and TRBJ2-3; TRBD1 agrees at 9 bases. Germline V gives CDR1 DFQATT, CDR2 SNEGSKA (reference sequence). V lost 0 bases, J lost 0 bases, and 1 base stayed unmatched. CDR3 size: 15 residues. CDR3 sequence reads: CSARDGTGSTDTQYF. In DNA form, the CDR3 reads TGCAGTGCTAGAGATGGGACAGGGAGCACAGATACGCAGTATTTT.

The chain uses TRBV7-8 and TRBJ1-2; D perhaps matches TRBD1 (6 bases). The germline CDR1 and CDR2 sequences are SGHVS and FQNEAQ. Trimming removed 2 bases from V and 6 bases from J, with 22 bases in between. The CDR3 sequence is 17 residues long. CDR3 sequence (DNA): TGTGCCAGCAGCTTAATCGGGGGCGTAAAGGTCGGAGATGGCTACACCTTC. Its translation is CASSLIGGVKVGDGYTF.

This clonotype was counted between two and nine times. The rearrangement joins TRBV2 to TRBJ1-5; D remains ambiguous. CDR1 is SNHLY, CDR2 FYNNEI, per germline. The CDR3 is 14 residues long. The V gene lost 3 bases and the J gene lost 4 bases, with 10 bases spanning the gap. CDR3 loop: CASSDKTPNQPQHF. The CDR3 nucleotides read TGTGCCAGCAGTGATAAGACTCCGAATCAGCCCCAGCATTTT.

This clonotype was observed a few times. The V and J genes are TRBV5-1 and TRBJ1-1; D gene ambiguous. This CDR3 has 16 residues. Trimming removed 2 bases at V and 5 bases at J, with 19 bases between. Germline lookup yields CDR1 SGHRS and CDR2 YFSETQ. The CDR3 region is CASSFYGRAVGTEAFF. The CDR3 nucleotides read TGCGCCAGCAGCTTCTATGGGAGGGCCGTGGGTACTGAAGCTTTCTTT.

This chain links TRBV20-1 with TRBJ2-3, with TRBD2 identical over 7 bases. CDR1 is DFQATT and CDR2 is SNEGSKA in the germline V gene (reference sequence). V dropped 4 bases and J dropped 3; count of bases not matched to a gene: 4. The CDR3 consists of 13 residues. This CDR3 is CSANPGGTDTQYF. Here the CDR3 DNA reads TGCAGTGCTAACCCCGGGGGGACAGATACGCAGTATTTT.

The chain is built from TRBV7-2 and TRBJ2-2; 7 nucleotides match TRBD2. Germline-derived CDR1 and CDR2 are SGHTA and FQGNSA. Unmatched junction bases numbered 10, after V lost 5 bases and J lost 7 bases. This CDR3 is 15 amino acids long. The CDR3 loop is CASSNSGTTLGELFF. The CDR3 nucleotides are TGTGCCAGCAGCAACTCCGGGACTACTCTCGGGGAGCTGTTTTTT.

V is TRBV2 and J is TRBJ1-5; D is undetermined. Trimming left V 10 bases short and J 9 bases short, with 19 bases between. CDR1 and CDR2 from the germline V gene are SNHLY and FYNNEI. This CDR3 contains 13 residues. CDR3 DNA: TGTGCCACGTCCCCGGTAGGTCCGGGGCCCCAGCATTTT. This translates into CATSPVGPGPQHF.

The CDR3 DNA reads as TGTGCCAGCAGCTTAGGAGAGGGATATTCACCCCTCCACTTT. It translates to CASSLGEGYSPLHF. V and J are TRBV7-9 and TRBJ1-6; D remains unclear. CDR3 length: 14 residues. Germline V lookup: CDR1 SEHNR, CDR2 FQNEAQ (reference sequence). Trimming shortened V by 1 base and J by 8 bases, and 9 bases separated the two germline ends.

The V gene is TRBV19, the J gene TRBJ1-6, with a possible D match to TRBD1 (5 bases). This CDR3 spans 17 amino acids. The germline V gene encodes CDR1 LNHDA and CDR2 SQIVND (reference sequence). The V gene lost 5 bases and the J gene lost 1 base, with 15 bases spanning the gap. CDR3 protein: CASSRDQGGSYNSPLHF. As DNA, the CDR3 is TGTGCCAGTAGTCGGGATCAGGGAGGGTCCTATAATTCACCCCTCCACTTT.

This chain connects TRBV5-1 to TRBJ1-1, with D possibly matching TRBD1 (5 bases). The CDR3 is 13 amino acids. The V end lost 0 bases, the J end lost 7 bases, and 10 bases lay between the germline ends. The germline CDR1 and CDR2 sequences are SGHRS and YFSETQ. The CDR3, as DNA: TGCGCCAGCAGCTTGGGGGTAACAGGTGAAGCTTTCTTT. Protein sequence: CASSLGVTGEAFF.

The chain recombines TRBV5-4 with TRBJ2-5, with D unclear. The CDR3 has 12 amino acids. Germline CDR1 reads SGHNT; CDR2 reads YYREEE (reference sequence). V dropped 0 bases and J dropped 4 bases, with 4 bases sitting between them. The CDR3 protein is CASSLEGETQYF. The CDR3, as DNA: TGTGCCAGCAGCTTGGAGGGAGAGACCCAGTACTTC.

V and J are TRBV10-1 and TRBJ2-3, with 9 nucleotides matching TRBD1. The germline CDR1 and CDR2 sequences are WNHNN and SYGVQD (reference sequence). Unmatched junction bases numbered 3, after V lost 6 bases and J lost 2 bases. This CDR3 contains 14 residues. CDR3 nucleotides: TGCGCCAGCAGAGACAGGGGGATCACAGATACGCAGTATTTT. Protein product: CASRDRGITDTQYF.

This rearrangement joins TRBV10-1 to TRBJ1-2; D call uncertain. Looked up from germline, CDR1 is WNHNN and CDR2 is SYGVQD (reference sequence). The ends were cut back, 2 bases at V and 1 base at J, with 5 bases in the middle. The CDR3 has 13 residues. CDR3 nucleotides: TGCGCCAGCAGTGAGACGCGTAACTATGGCTACACCTTC. Protein product: CASSETRNYGYTF.

V and J are TRBV10-3 and TRBJ2-7, with D unclear. Germline-derived CDR1 and CDR2 are ENHRY and SYGVKD. Trimming stripped 10 bases from V and 5 bases from J, with 12 bases between. The CDR3 is 11 amino acids. CDR3 nucleotides: TGTGCCACACGGGCGGCGGACGAGCAGTACTTC. It translates to CATRAADEQYF.

This chain connects TRBV3-1 to TRBJ1-5; 9 nucleotides match TRBD1. Germline V lookup: CDR1 LGHDT, CDR2 YNNKEL (reference sequence). V shed 0 bases and J 6 bases; nucleotides not matched to a gene: 3. The CDR3 runs to 15 residues. CDR3 loop: CASSQEWTGVQPQHF. For the CDR3, the DNA is TGTGCCAGCAGCCAAGAGTGGACAGGGGTTCAGCCCCAGCATTTT.

This chain uses TRBV7-9 with TRBJ2-1, with 8 nucleotides matching TRBD1. The CDR3 has 12 residues. The V gene's germline CDR1 is SEHNR and CDR2 FQNEAQ (reference sequence). V lost 9 bases and J lost 7; bases outside the gene matches: 5. CDR3 residues: CARGTGENEQFF. The CDR3 nucleotides read TGTGCCAGAGGGACAGGTGAGAATGAGCAGTTCTTC. The variable domain in full, with the rest retrieved from reference TRBV7-9 and TRBJ2-1, is DTGVSQNPRHKITKRGQNVTFRCDPISEHNRLYWYRQTLGQGPEFLTYFQNEAQLEKSRLLSDRFSAERPKGSFSTLEIQRTEQGDSAMYLCARGTGENEQFFGPGTRLTVL.